This record looks at one T cell receptor (beta chain) sequence and its context. Its antigen remains unidentified. The source of the blood RNA was unsorted whole blood, and germline DNA was extracted as well. Before the surgical procedure, around 4 milliliters of peripheral blood were collected. The V gene end was trimmed by 0 bases and the J gene end by 4 bases; junction bases not matched to a gene: 14. The CDR3 spans 20 residues. Germline V gene data show CDR1 as MGHRA and CDR2 as YSYEKL. With a constant-region primer, TCR beta cDNA was made from approximately 520 ng of total RNA. Three nested multiplex PCR rounds, a slightly modified ARM-PCR, produced the libraries for TCR beta. Two initial PCR rounds of about 11 cycles each paired TRBV1-TRBV30 forward primers with a C-beta reverse primer. In TCRdb, the multiplex PCR reads were re-called with MiXCR into one record per CDR3 protein. The profile shows 310,000 or so distinct CDR3 sequences, 58% of them singletons.

This sample is part of a study of tumor-infiltrating lymphocytes in primary liver carcinoma. Study-level findings and limits: Tumor region pairs overlapped more than did tumor-adjacent and tumor-blood pairs. Tumors had a top-250-clone fraction that was significantly higher than blood (p = 0.039).

Sequenced material: peripheral blood. This receptor was obtained from a woman aged 30 to 39 with primary liver carcinoma and hepatitis B virus infection. V usage is TRBV4-1 and J usage is TRBJ2-2, with 10 bases that match TRBD2. The CDR3 is CASSQEDFLAGVRGTGELFF. In nucleotides, the CDR3 is TGCGCCAGCAGCCAAGAGGACTTTCTAGCGGGAGTGCGTGGCACCGGGGAGCTGTTTTTT.